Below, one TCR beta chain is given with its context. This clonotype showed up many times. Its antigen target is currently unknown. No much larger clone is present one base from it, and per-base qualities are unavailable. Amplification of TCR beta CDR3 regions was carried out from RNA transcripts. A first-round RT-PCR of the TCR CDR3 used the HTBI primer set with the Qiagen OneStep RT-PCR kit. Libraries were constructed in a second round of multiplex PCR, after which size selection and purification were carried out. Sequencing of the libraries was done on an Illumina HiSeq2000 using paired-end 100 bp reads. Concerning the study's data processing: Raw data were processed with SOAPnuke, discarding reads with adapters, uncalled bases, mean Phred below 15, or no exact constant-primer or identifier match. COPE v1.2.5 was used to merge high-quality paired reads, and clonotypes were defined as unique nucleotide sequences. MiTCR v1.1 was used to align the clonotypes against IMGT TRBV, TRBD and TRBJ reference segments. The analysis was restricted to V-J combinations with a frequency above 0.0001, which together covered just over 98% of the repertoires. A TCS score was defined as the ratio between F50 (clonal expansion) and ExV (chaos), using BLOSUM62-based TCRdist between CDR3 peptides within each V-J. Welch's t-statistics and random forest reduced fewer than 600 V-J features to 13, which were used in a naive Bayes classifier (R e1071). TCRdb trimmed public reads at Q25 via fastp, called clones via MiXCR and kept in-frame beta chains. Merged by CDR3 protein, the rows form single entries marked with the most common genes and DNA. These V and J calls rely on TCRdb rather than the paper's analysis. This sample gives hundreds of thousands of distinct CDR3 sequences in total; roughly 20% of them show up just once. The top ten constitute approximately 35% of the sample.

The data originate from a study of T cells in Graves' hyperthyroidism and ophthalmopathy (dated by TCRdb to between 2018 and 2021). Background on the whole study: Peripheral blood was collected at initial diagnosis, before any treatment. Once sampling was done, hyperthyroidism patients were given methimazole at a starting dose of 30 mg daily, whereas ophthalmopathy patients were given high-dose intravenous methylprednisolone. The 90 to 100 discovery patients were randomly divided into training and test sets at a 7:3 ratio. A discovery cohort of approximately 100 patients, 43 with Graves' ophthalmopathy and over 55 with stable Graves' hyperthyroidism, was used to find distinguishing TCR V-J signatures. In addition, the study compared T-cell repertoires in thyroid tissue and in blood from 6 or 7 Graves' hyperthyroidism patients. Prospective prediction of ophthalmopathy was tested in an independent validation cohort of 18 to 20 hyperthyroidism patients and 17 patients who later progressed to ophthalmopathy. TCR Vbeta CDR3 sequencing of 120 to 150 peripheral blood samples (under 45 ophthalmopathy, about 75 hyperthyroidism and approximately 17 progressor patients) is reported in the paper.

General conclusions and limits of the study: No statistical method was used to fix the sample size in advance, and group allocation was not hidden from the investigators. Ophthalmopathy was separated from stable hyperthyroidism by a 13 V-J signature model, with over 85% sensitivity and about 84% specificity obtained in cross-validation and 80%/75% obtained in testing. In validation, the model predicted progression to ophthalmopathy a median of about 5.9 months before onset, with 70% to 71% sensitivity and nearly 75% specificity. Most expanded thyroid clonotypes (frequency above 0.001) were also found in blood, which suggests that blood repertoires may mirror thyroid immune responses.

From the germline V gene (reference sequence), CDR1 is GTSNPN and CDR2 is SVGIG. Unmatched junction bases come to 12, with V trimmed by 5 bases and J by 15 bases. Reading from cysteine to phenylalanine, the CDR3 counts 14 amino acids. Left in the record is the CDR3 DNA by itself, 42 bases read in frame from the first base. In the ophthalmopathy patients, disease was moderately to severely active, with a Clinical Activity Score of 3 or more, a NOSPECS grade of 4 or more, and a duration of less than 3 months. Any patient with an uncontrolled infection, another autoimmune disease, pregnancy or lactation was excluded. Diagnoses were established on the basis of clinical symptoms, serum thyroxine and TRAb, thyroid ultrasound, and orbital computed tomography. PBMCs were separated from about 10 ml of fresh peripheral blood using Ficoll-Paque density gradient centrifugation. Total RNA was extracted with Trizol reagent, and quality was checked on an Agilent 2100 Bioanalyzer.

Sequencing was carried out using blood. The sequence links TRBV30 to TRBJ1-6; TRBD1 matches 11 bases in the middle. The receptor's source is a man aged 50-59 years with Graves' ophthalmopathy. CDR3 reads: CAWLGTGGTRILHF. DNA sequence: TGTGCCTGGCTTGGGACAGGGGGAACTCGCATCCTCCACTTT. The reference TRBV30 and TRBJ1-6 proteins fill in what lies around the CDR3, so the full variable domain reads SQTIHQWPATLVQPVGSPLSLECTVEGTSNPNLYWYRQAAGRGLQLLFYSVGIGQISSEVPQNLSASRPQDRQFILSSKKLLLSDSGFYLCAWLGTGGTRILHFGNGTRLTVT.